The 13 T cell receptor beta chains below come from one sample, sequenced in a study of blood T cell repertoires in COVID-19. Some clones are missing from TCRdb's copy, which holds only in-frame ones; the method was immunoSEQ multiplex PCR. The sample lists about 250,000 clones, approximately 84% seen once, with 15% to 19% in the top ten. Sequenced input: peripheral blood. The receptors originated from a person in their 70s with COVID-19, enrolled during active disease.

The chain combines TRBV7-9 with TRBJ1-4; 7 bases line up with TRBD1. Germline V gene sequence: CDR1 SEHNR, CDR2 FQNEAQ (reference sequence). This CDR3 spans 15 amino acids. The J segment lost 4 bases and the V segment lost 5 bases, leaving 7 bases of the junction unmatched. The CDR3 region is CASSHRQGLNEKLFF. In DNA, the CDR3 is TGTGCCAGCAGCCATAGACAGGGACTTAATGAAAAACTGTTTTTT. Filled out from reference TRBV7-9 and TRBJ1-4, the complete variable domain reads DTGVSQNPRHKITKRGQNVTFRCDPISEHNRLYWYRQTLGQGPEFLTYFQNEAQLEKSRLLSDRFSAERPKGSFSTLEIQRTEQGDSAMYLCASSHRQGLNEKLFFGSGTQLSVL.

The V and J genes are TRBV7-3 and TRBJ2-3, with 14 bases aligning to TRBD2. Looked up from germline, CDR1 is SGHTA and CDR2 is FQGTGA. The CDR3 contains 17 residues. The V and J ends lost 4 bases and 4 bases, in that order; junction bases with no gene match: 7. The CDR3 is CASSSTVGLAGADTQYF. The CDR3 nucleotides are TGTGCCAGCAGCTCGACGGTGGGACTAGCGGGAGCAGATACGCAGTATTTT.

The CDR3 DNA is TGTGCCAGCAGCCCCGGCGAGGGGAGGAATCAGCCCCAGCATTTT. This encodes CASSPGEGRNQPQHF. This rearrangement joins TRBV7-2 to TRBJ1-5; tentatively, D is TRBD1 (5 bases). CDR3 length equals 15 residues. Germline CDR1 SGHTA, CDR2 FQGNSA. The germline V and J ends were trimmed by 5 bases and 4 bases, with 15 bases remaining between them.

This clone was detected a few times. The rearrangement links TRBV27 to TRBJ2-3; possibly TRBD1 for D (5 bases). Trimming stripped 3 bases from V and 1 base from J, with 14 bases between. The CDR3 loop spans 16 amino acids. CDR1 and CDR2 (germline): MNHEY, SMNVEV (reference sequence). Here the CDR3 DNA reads TGTGCCAGCAGTTTCCCGACTGGGGCGGGCACAGATACGCAGTATTTT. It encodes CASSFPTGAGTDTQYF.

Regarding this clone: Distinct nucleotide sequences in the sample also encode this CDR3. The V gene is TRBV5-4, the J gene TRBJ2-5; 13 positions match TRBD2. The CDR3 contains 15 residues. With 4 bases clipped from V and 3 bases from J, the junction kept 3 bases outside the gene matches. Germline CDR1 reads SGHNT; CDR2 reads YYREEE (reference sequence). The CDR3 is CASSTGTSGEETQYF. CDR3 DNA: TGTGCCAGCAGCACCGGGACTAGCGGGGAAGAGACCCAGTACTTC.

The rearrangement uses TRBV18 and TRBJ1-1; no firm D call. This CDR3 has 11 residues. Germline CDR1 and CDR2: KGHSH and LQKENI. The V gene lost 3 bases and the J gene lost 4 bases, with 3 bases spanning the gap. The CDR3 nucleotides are TGTGCCAGCTCACCGAGCACTGAAGCTTTCTTT. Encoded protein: CASSPSTEAFF.

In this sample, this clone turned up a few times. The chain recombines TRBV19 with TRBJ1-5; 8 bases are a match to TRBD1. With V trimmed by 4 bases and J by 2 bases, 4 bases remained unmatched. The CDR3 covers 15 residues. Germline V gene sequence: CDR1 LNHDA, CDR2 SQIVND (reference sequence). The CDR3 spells CASSKGQGGNQPQHF. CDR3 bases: TGTGCCAGTAGTAAAGGACAGGGAGGCAATCAGCCCCAGCATTTT.

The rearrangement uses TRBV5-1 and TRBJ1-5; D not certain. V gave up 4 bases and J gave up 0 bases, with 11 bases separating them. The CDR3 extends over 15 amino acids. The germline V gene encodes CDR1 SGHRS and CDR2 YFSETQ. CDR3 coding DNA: TGCGCCAGCAGCCCCGGCGGCTTTAGCAATCAGCCCCAGCATTTT. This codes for CASSPGGFSNQPQHF.

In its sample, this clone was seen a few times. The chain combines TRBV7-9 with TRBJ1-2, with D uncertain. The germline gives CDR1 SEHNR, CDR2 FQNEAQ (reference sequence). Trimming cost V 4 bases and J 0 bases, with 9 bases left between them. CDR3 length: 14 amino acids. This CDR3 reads CASSSDGANYGYTF. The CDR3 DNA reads TGTGCCAGCAGCTCTGACGGAGCTAACTATGGCTACACCTTC.

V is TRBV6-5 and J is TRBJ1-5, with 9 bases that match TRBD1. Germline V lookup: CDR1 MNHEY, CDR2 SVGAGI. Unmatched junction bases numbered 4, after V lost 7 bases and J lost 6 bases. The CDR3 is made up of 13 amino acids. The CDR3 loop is CASKQGASQPQHF. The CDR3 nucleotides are TGTGCCAGCAAACAGGGGGCAAGTCAGCCCCAGCATTTT.

Written as DNA, the CDR3 is TGTGCCAGCAGGGCCGGACAGTATGGCTACACCTTC. It translates to CASRAGQYGYTF. The rearrangement links TRBV12-3 or TRBV12-4 to TRBJ1-2; D is perhaps TRBD1 (6 bases). Deletions cut 6 bases from V and 5 bases from J, with 10 bases between. The length of the CDR3 is 12 residues.

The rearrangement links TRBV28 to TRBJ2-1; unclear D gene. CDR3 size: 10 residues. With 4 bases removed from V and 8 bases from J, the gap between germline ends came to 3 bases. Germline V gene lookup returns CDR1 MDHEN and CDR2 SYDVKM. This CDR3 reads CASSSYEQFF. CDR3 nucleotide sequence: TGTGCCAGCAGTTCGTATGAGCAGTTCTTC.

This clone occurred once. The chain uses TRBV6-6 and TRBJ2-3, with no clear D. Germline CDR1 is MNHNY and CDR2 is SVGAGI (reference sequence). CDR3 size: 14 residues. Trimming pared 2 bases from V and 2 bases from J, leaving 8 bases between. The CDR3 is CASSYSQNTDTQYF. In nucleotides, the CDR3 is TGTGCCAGCAGTTACAGCCAAAACACAGATACGCAGTATTTT.